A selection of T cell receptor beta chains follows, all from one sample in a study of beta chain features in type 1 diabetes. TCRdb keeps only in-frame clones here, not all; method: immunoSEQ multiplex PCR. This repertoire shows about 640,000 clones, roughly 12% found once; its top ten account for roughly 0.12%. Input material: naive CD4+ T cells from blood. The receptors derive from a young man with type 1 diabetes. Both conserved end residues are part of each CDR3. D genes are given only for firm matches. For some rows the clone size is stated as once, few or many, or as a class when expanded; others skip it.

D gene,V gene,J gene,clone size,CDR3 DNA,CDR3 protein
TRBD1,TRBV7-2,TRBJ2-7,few,TGTGCCAGCAGCTCCCCGGGACAGGGGGCCTACGAGCAGTACTTC,CASSSPGQGAYEQYF
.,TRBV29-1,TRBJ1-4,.,TGCAGCGTTCGTACAGGGTTGGCTACTAATGAAAAACTGTTTTTT,CSVRTGLATNEKLFF
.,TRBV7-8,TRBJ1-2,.,TGTGCCAGCAGCTTCACAGGCTATGGCTACACCTTC,CASSFTGYGYTF
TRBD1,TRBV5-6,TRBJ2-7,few,TGTGCCAGCAGCTGGGACAGGGGAGGAACCTACGAGCAGTACTTC,CASSWDRGGTYEQYF
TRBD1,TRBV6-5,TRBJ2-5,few,TGTGCCAGCAGGCGACAGGGGGAAGAGACCCAGTACTTC,CASRRQGEETQYF
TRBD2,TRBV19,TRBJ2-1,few,TGTGCCAGCAAATCAATCATAGCGGGGTTATATGAGCAGTTCTTC,CASKSIIAGLYEQFF
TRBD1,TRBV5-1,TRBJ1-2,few,TGCGCCAGCAGCTTTGCTAACAGGGGGCAGGATGGCTACACCTTC,CASSFANRGQDGYTF
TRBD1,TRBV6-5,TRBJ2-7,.,TGTGCCAGCAGTAAGGGACAGATCTACGAGCAGTACTTC,CASSKGQIYEQYF
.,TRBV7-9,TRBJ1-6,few,TGTGCCAGCAGCTCCGCGGGGCTGAATTCACCCCTCCACTTT,CASSSAGLNSPLHF
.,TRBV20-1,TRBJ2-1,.,TGCAGTGGGGTCCCGACTCATGAGCAGTTCTTC,CSGVPTHEQFF
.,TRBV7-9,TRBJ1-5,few,TGTGCCAGCAGCTTAATGGATAGCAATCAGCCCCAGCATTTT,CASSLMDSNQPQHF
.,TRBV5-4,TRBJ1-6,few,TGTGCCCAGCGGGCCGAGTACGATAATTCACCCCTCCACTTT,CAQRAEYDNSPLHF
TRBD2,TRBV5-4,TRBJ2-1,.,TGTGCCAGCAGCATCGGACTCCTCAGCGGGGATGAGCAGTTCTTC,CASSIGLLSGDEQFF
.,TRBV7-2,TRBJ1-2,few,TGTGCCAGCAGCTTAATGGGACGGAACTATGGCTACACCTTC,CASSLMGRNYGYTF
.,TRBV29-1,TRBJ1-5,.,TGCAGCGTTGGGGAGACCAATCAGCCCCAGCATTTT,CSVGETNQPQHF
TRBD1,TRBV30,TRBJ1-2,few,TGTGCCTGGAGTGCTCCCCAGGGGGCGTTGGGCTATGGCTACACCTTC,CAWSAPQGALGYGYTF
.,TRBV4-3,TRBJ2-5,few,TGCGCCAGCAGCCAAGAACCGCCGAGGGGAACAGGCCAAGAGACCCAGTACTTC,CASSQEPPRGTGQETQYF
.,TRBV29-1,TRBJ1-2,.,TGCAGCGTTGAGTTATGGGGCTACACCTTC,CSVELWGYTF
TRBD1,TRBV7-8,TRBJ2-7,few,TGTGCCAGCAGCTCCAGGACAGGGGACTACGAGCAGTACTTC,CASSSRTGDYEQYF
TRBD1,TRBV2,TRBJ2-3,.,TGTGCCAGCAAAAGGACAGGGGTTGGCGATACGCAGTATTTT,CASKRTGVGDTQYF
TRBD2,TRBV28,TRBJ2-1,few,TGTGCCAGCAGTTTACGACTAGCAGTGCAGTTCTTC,CASSLRLAVQFF
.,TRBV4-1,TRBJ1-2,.,TGCGCCAGCAGCCAGAACATGACACCTCGTGATGGCTACACCTTC,CASSQNMTPRDGYTF
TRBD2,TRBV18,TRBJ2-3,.,TGTGCCAGCTCCCCAGCCGTTAGCGGGGGAACAGATACGCAGTATTTT,CASSPAVSGGTDTQYF
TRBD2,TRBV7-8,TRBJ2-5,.,TGTGCCAGCAGCCGCAGCGGGGGCGGAGAGACCCAGTACTTC,CASSRSGGGETQYF
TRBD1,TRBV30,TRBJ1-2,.,TGTGCCTGGAGTGGACAGGGGGGAGGCTACACCTTC,CAWSGQGGGYTF
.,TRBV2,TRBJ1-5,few,TGTGCCAGCAGTGAAGGTGGGGCCCAGAATCAGCCCCAGCATTTT,CASSEGGAQNQPQHF
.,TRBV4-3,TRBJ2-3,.,TGCGCCAGCAGCCCCCGGCGGGGGCTCACAGATACGCAGTATTTT,CASSPRRGLTDTQYF
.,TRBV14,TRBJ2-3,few,TGTGCCAGCAGCCAAGATCTACGGGACACCCTTCTCACAGATACGCAGTATTTT,CASSQDLRDTLLTDTQYF
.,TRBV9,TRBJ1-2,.,TGTGCCAGCAGCGGCCCGAGGGGGTCCTATGGCTACACCTTC,CASSGPRGSYGYTF
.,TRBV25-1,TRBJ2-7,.,TGTGCCAGCAGTGGACCATTTGGGACGGGCGGCGAGCAGTACTTC,CASSGPFGTGGEQYF
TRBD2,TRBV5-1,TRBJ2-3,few,TGCGCCAGCAGCCCAGCACTAGCGGCTAGCACAGATACGCAGTATTTT,CASSPALAASTDTQYF
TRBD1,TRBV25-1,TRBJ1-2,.,TGTGCCAGCAGTGAGGGACAGTATGGTGGCTACACCTTC,CASSEGQYGGYTF
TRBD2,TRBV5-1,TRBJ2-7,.,TGCGCCAGCAGCCCCAGCCAGGGACTAGCCTACGAGCAGTACTTC,CASSPSQGLAYEQYF
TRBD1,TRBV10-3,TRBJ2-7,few,TGTGCCATCAGCACCGGGACAGGGAGAATCTACGAGCAGTACTTC,CAISTGTGRIYEQYF
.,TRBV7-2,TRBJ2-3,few,TGTGCCAGCAGTAGGGATAGAACAGATACGCAGTATTTT,CASSRDRTDTQYF
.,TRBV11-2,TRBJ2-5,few,TGTGCCAGCAGCTTAGCTAACTTGTTGGGGCAAGAGACCCAGTACTTC,CASSLANLLGQETQYF
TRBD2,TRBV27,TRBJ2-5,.,TGTGCCAGCAAGTCAGCGGGGGGTGGCCAAGAGACCCAGTACTTC,CASKSAGGGQETQYF
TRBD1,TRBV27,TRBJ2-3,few,TGTGCCAGCCGCCGGACAGGGGCAGATACGCAGTATTTT,CASRRTGADTQYF
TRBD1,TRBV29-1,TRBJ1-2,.,TGCAGCGTTGAAGAAGGGGGCGGCTATGGCTACACCTTC,CSVEEGGGYGYTF